In this sample, the clone carrying this TCR beta chain turned up once. Its antigen remains unknown. This specimen comes from a study of T cells in tuberculosis. Turning to the study itself: T cells were selected with CD1B tetramers loaded with glucose monomycolate. This South African cohort compared adolescents with or without latent tuberculosis against adults with active tuberculosis.

Points from the study as a whole: Smaller distances to GMM-specific TCRs suggested their expansion in active tuberculosis.

Measured with immunoSEQ multiplex PCR; TCRdb has only the in-frame clones, and not every one. The data hold 25,000 to 30,000 clones, with 90% observed a single time. Source material: PBMCs. The receptor comes from a donor aged 5 to 30 with latent tuberculosis or without tuberculosis infection.

The CDR3: CASSEGGQGNLAAFF. The CDR3 coding sequence is TGTGCCAGCAGTGAAGGGGGACAGGGAAACCTTGCTGCTTTCTTT. J is TRBJ1-1 and V is TRBV2; 9 bases map to TRBD1. Germline trimming cut 1 base from V and 11 bases from J; bases unmatched to any gene: 11. In germline, CDR1 is SNHLY, CDR2 FYNNEI. There are 15 residues in the CDR3.